This TCR beta chain was recorded in a study of blood T cell repertoires in COVID-19. Study information: Material from acute and convalescent COVID-19 was sourced from the United States, Italy and Spain.

Profiling relied on immunoSEQ multiplex PCR, and the TCRdb table lists in-frame clones only, not all of them. The sample holds about 110,000 clones, less than 75% seen once. The CDR3 length is 17 residues. Germline V gives CDR1 SGHRS, CDR2 YFSETQ. V lost 3 bases, J lost 6 bases, and 9 bases stayed unmatched. The material sequenced was peripheral blood. The V gene is TRBV5-1, the J gene TRBJ2-3, with 14 bases aligning to TRBD2. The source of this sequence is a woman in her 40s with acute or convalescent COVID-19. The DNA of the CDR3 is TGCGCCAGCAGCTCCGCTGCGTGGACTAGCGGGGGGGATACGCAGTATTTT. Its protein is CASSSAAWTSGGDTQYF.